Sequencing of this TCR beta chain was carried out in a study of CD8+CD57+ T cells in acquired aplastic anemia (dated by TCRdb to 2016 to 2019). Study-level background: Extracted DNA from sorted CD4+ and CD8+ cells averaged approximately 3 ug, ranging from about 0.19 to 30 ug. Mean read counts for healthy donor samples were about 10 million for CD4+ cells and 11.0 million for CD8+ cells. Paper-wide results and their limitations: Between patients and healthy controls, no significant difference in CD8+ Simpson's diversity was found (P=0.060). Approximately 31 CD8+ CDR3 sequences were found in both patients and controls but appeared to be highly expressed in patients and within the immunodominant clones of the patients.

In the study, sorted CD4+ and CD8+ blood T cells from patients with severe aplastic anemia and from healthy subjects underwent deep sequencing of TCR repertoires. Ficoll-Paque density gradient centrifugation was used to isolate peripheral blood mononuclear cells. Before DNA extraction, CD4+ and CD8+ T cells were sorted with FACS or magnetic beads. This clonotype was recorded only once. Its recognized antigen is unknown. Nothing much larger sits one base from this clone, and base qualities are not available. On its own, one read is weak support. The germline V gene sets CDR1 to SNHLY and CDR2 to FYNNEI. Between the V and J ends, shortened by 0 bases and 8 bases respectively, the junction contains 10 bases. The CDR3 sequence holds 13 residues, the cysteine and phenylalanine included. Only CDR3 DNA remains: 39 bases, in frame from the first base. Genomic DNA was used as template for profiling of TCR beta VDJ combinations and CDR3 sequences. An Illumina HiSeq 2000 was used for TCR repertoire sequencing. In the source study's methods: TRBV/TRBJ rearrangement plots, CDR3 size and DJ length profiles, and Simpson's diversity index were used to assess repertoires. The most abundant DNA sequence in the deep sequencing data was defined as the immunodominant clone. CDR3 amino acid sequences were screened for sharing across subjects and compared with published repertoires and the VDJdb database. TCRdb took the public reads, trimmed them with fastp at Q25, ran MiXCR for clone calling and kept in-frame beta chains. Rows merge per CDR3 protein into single entries with the most common DNA and genes. The V and J calls and clone size are TCRdb's, not the authors'. The sample table shows about 81,000 distinct CDR3 sequences, and approximately 46% are seen once. In total, the top ten clones hold approximately 70% of the sample.

The origin of this receptor is a human donor in good health, serving as a control. The chain employs TRBV2 and TRBJ1-2; the D gene cannot be named for sure. The sample taken for sequencing was sorted CD4+, CD8+, or CD8+CD57+ T cells (not recorded which) from PBMCs. Here is the DNA: TGTGCCAGCAGTGAAGCCCAGGATTCCGGCTACACCTTC. The translation is CASSEAQDSGYTF.